One T cell receptor (beta chain) is described in this entry. V lost 3 bases to trimming and J lost 4 bases, with 10 bases between them. CDR3 length: 13 residues. These data come from a study of blood T cell repertoires in COVID-19. The protocol was immunoSEQ multiplex PCR, while the TCRdb copy is restricted to in-frame clones and leaves out a portion. The sample lists 150,000 to 200,000 clones; about 90% were seen once. This rearrangement joins TRBV12-3 or TRBV12-4 to TRBJ2-7; D unresolved. The source of this sequence is a woman aged 60-75 years with COVID-19, enrolled during active disease. Material for sequencing was peripheral blood. The chain's CDR3 is CASSFSMVYEQYF. For the CDR3, the DNA is TGTGCCAGCAGTTTTAGTATGGTATACGAGCAGTACTTC.